This T cell receptor beta chain was recovered during a study of CD8 T cells in Susac syndrome. Across the study: The sequenced Susac syndrome patients comprised roughly 6 with active disease and about eight in remission.

In germline, CDR1 is SGHNT, CDR2 YYREEE (reference sequence). Trimming cost V 4 bases and J 4 bases; bases outside gene matches: 11. The CDR3 consists of 15 residues. The table lists this clonotype with a count of one. RNA was extracted with the RNeasy kit, and a quantity of about 0.45 to 1 ug was reverse transcribed using random hexamers. Amplification of the TCR beta CDR3 was carried out by immunoSEQ multiplex PCR, which spanned a total of 54 Vbeta and 13 Jbeta segments. One entry per CDR3 protein results from TCRdb running MiXCR on the immunoSEQ multiplex PCR reads. The sample holds about 85,000 distinct CDR3 sequences, about 95% seen once.

The TCR originated in a human donor with Susac syndrome. Sequencing was carried out using CD8+ T cells from PBMCs. The chain is built from TRBV5-4 and TRBJ2-7; the match to TRBD2 covers 7 bases. The CDR3 loop is CASSQLASTPYEQYF. For the CDR3, the DNA is TGTGCCAGCAGCCAACTAGCGTCTACCCCGTACGAGCAGTACTTC.